This T cell receptor (beta chain) was retrieved from a study of T cells after yellow fever vaccination. As for the study in general: Preparing low-cell-number fractions relied on SMART-Seq v4 Ultra Low Input. General observations from the study: Most clones from primary vaccination resurfaced after the booster (roughly 96% CD4, 88% CD8). The study found a weaker secondary response that peaked faster, day 5 versus 15.

Each CDR3 protein gets one entry after TCRdb re-called the 5' RACE reads with MiXCR. The table shows 110,000 to 150,000 distinct CDR3 sequences, with just over 6.5% occurring only once. In this sample, this clonotype turned up many times. The antigen is unknown. Trimming took 5 bases from V and 0 from J, leaving 11 bases between them. This CDR3 is 14 amino acids long. The germline V gene encodes CDR1 WSHSY and CDR2 SAAADI. The source of this sequence is a man aged 30 to 39 who received the YFV17D yellow fever vaccine. The chain joins TRBV10-2 to TRBJ2-7; D gene unclear. The material sequenced was CD4+ T cells sorted from PBMCs, taken 10 days after the yellow fever booster vaccination. For the CDR3, the DNA is TGCGCCAGCAGTCCCCTGACCAACTCCTACGAGCAGTACTTC. This codes for CASSPLTNSYEQYF.